The source of this T cell receptor (beta chain) is a study of blood T cell repertoires in COVID-19. This clone has a single count. Sequencing used immunoSEQ multiplex PCR; TCRdb keeps in-frame clones, though not all of them. In the table there are approximately 300,000 clones, around 86% of which are singletons. CDR1 and CDR2 (germline): SGHTA, FQGNSA. V was clipped by 3 bases and J by 6 bases; unmatched bases: 7. CDR3 size: 16 residues. The sequence derives from a woman aged 18-29 years who had recovered from COVID-19. This rearrangement joins TRBV7-2 to TRBJ2-7; 14 nucleotides line up with TRBD2. Sample: PBMCs or T cells enriched from blood (not recorded which). The CDR3 DNA reads as TGTGCCAGCAGCTTCGGGACTAGCGGGAGATTGGGCGAGCAGTACTTC. It specifies CASSFGTSGRLGEQYF. Looking up the rest from reference TRBV7-2 and TRBJ2-7 gives the full variable domain: GAGVSQSPSNKVTEKGKDVELRCDPISGHTALYWYRQSLGQGLEFLIYFQGNSAPDKSGLPSDRFSAERTGGSVSTLTIQRTQQEDSAVYLCASSFGTSGRLGEQYFGPGTRLTVT.